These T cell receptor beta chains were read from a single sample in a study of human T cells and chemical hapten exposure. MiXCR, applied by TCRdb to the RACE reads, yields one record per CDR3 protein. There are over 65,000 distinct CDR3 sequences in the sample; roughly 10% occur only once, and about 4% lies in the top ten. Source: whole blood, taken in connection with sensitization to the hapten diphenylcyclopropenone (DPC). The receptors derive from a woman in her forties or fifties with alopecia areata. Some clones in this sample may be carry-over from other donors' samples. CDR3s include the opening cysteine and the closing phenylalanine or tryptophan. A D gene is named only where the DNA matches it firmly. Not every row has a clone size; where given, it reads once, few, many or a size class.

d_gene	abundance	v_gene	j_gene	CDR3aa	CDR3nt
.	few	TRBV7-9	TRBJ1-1	CASSSGARTEAFF	TGTGCCAGCAGTTCGGGGGCTAGAACTGAAGCTTTCTTT
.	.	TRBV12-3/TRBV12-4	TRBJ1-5	CASSFGHLNQPQHF	TGTGCCAGCAGTTTCGGACACCTTAATCAGCCCCAGCATTTT
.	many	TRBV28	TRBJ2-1	CASSFPGTSYNEQFF	TGTGCCAGCAGTTTCCCCGGGACCTCCTACAATGAGCAGTTCTTC
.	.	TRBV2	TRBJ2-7	CASGKGGGLKSYEQYF	TGTGCCAGCGGTAAGGGAGGGGGACTCAAGTCCTACGAGCAGTACTTC
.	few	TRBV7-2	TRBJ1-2	CASSLGGNYGYTF	TGTGCCAGCAGCTTAGGTGGGAACTATGGCTACACCTTC
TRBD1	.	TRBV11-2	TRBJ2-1	CASSFTQGSYNEQFF	TGTGCCAGCAGCTTTACACAGGGGTCCTACAATGAGCAGTTCTTC
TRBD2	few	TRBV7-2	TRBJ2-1	CASSRGSGGMDEQFF	TGTGCCAGCAGCCGCGGGTCGGGAGGAATGGATGAGCAGTTCTTC
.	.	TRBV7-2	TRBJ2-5	CASSPRLVTETQYF	TGTGCCAGCAGCCCGAGACTAGTAACAGAGACCCAGTACTTC
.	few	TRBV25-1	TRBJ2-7	CASSESGGPSSYEQYF	TGTGCCAGCAGTGAGAGCGGAGGACCGAGCTCCTACGAGCAGTACTTC
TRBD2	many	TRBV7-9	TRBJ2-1	CASSQIKWTSGSPERGEQFF	TGTGCCAGCAGCCAAATAAAATGGACTAGCGGGAGTCCGGAGCGGGGTGAGCAGTTCTTC
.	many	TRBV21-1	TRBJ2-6	CAEAGMTSGANVLTF	TGTGCGGAGGCGGGGATGACCTCTGGGGCCAACGTCCTGACTTTC
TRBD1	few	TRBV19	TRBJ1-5	CASSPDRDQPQHF	TGTGCCAGTAGCCCGGACAGGGATCAGCCCCAGCATTTT
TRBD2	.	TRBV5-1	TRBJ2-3	CASSQAGTSGGDTQYF	TGCGCCAGCAGCCAAGCCGGGACTAGCGGTGGTGATACGCAGTATTTT
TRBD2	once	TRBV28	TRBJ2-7	CASSTLTSGSYF	TGTGCCAGCAGTACCCTGACTAGCGGGAGCTACTTC
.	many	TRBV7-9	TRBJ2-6	CASSYISSGANVLTF	TGTGCCAGCAGCTACATCTCCTCTGGGGCCAACGTCCTGACTTTC
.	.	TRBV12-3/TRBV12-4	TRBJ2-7	CASSLVSELGEQYF	TGTGCCAGCAGTTTAGTGTCGGAGTTGGGGGAACAGTACTTC
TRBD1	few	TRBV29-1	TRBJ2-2	CSAGGQMNTGELFF	TGCAGCGCAGGGGGACAGATGAACACCGGGGAGCTGTTTTTT
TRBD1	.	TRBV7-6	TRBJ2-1	CASSPRTGYNEQFF	TGTGCCAGCAGCCCACGGACAGGGTACAATGAGCAGTTCTTC